Below, one TCR beta chain is given with its context. Its antigen is not known. The sample comes from a study of T-cell reconstitution after alpha-beta-depleted transplantation in children. Preparation of the TCRbeta library used unique molecular identifiers. TCRdb redid the calling of the PCR reads with MiXCR, one entry per CDR3 protein. The sample records 250,000 to 350,000 distinct CDR3 sequences, approximately 23% being singletons. Study-level results: Approximately two months post-transplant, alpha-beta T cells reportedly originated from several hundred expanded graft clones. Once a year had passed after transplant, T-cell counts and diversity came mostly from newly produced T cells. Surviving recipient T cells and intrathymic progenitors accounted for some patients' high TCRbeta diversity at day 60.

This CDR3 is 13 amino acids long. The germline V gene encodes CDR1 SGHAT and CDR2 FQDESV (reference sequence). The V end was cut by 6 bases, the J end by 0 bases, with 6 bases between. J is TRBJ1-3 and V is TRBV11-1; D not certain. This sequence was found in a male patient aged 10 to 17 who had a stem cell transplant for acute lymphoblastic leukemia, so the T cells may come from the graft donor. The input for sequencing was PBMCs, mostly from graft donor cells, taken 180 days after TCRalphabeta/CD19-depleted stem cell transplant. CDR3 loop: CASRRPSGNTIYF. CDR3 in DNA: TGTGCCAGCAGGCGCCCCTCTGGAAACACCATATATTTT.